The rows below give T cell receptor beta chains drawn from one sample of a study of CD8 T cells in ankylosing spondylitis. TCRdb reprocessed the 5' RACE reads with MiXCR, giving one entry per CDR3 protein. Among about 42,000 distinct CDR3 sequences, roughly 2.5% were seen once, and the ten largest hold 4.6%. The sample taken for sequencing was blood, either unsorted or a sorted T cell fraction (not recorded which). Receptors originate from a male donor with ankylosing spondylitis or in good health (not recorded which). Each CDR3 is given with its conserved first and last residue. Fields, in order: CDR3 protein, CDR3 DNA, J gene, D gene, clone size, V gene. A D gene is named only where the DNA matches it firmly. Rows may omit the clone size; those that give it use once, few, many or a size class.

cdr3_aa: CASSKILVRDEQFF
cdr3_nt: TGTGCCAGCAGCAAAATCCTGGTTAGGGATGAGCAGTTCTTC
j_call: TRBJ2-1
d_call: -
clone_size: many
v_call: TRBV21-1

cdr3_aa: CASSVDPGWAYEQYF
cdr3_nt: TGTGCCAGCAGCGTAGATCCGGGTTGGGCCTACGAGCAGTACTTC
j_call: TRBJ2-7
d_call: -
clone_size: many
v_call: TRBV9

cdr3_aa: CASSVLGVKDYGYTF
cdr3_nt: TGTGCCAGCAGCGTATTAGGGGTTAAGGACTATGGCTACACCTTC
j_call: TRBJ1-2
d_call: -
clone_size: many
v_call: TRBV9

cdr3_aa: CASSIEGGAGGNTIYF
cdr3_nt: TGTGCCAGCAGCATTGAGGGGGGCGCCGGTGGAAACACCATATATTTT
j_call: TRBJ1-3
d_call: -
clone_size: many
v_call: TRBV9

cdr3_aa: CASRLLPCRDYNEQFF
cdr3_nt: TGTGCAAGTCGCTTATTGCCCTGCCGGGACTACAATGAGCAGTTCTTC
j_call: TRBJ2-1
d_call: -
clone_size: few
v_call: TRBV12-2

cdr3_aa: CASSVGTSVTYEQYF
cdr3_nt: TGTGCCAGCAGCGTAGGGACTAGCGTAACCTACGAGCAGTACTTC
j_call: TRBJ2-7
d_call: TRBD2
clone_size: many
v_call: TRBV9

cdr3_aa: CASSVGAGLPYEQYF
cdr3_nt: TGTGCCAGCAGCGTAGGGGCGGGTTTACCCTACGAGCAGTACTTC
j_call: TRBJ2-7
d_call: -
clone_size: many
v_call: TRBV9

cdr3_aa: CASSVGGQKHYGYTF
cdr3_nt: TGTGCCAGCAGCGTAGGGGGACAGAAACACTATGGCTACACCTTC
j_call: TRBJ1-2
d_call: TRBD1
clone_size: few
v_call: TRBV9

cdr3_aa: CASSALGGGRGSYNEQFF
cdr3_nt: TGTGCCAGCAGCGCCCTCGGGGGCGGGAGGGGCTCCTACAATGAGCAGTTCTTC
j_call: TRBJ2-1
d_call: TRBD2
clone_size: -
v_call: TRBV9

cdr3_aa: CASSPNLAHGDTQYF
cdr3_nt: TGTGCCAGCAGCCCCAACCTAGCGCACGGAGATACGCAGTATTTT
j_call: TRBJ2-3
d_call: -
clone_size: many
v_call: TRBV9

cdr3_aa: CASSASGGQETQYF
cdr3_nt: TGTGCCAGCAGCGCCTCCGGGGGGCAAGAGACCCAGTACTTC
j_call: TRBJ2-5
d_call: TRBD2
clone_size: -
v_call: TRBV9

cdr3_aa: CASSGDRGDTEAFF
cdr3_nt: TGTGCCAGCAGCGGGGACAGGGGAGACACTGAAGCTTTCTTT
j_call: TRBJ1-1
d_call: TRBD1
clone_size: many
v_call: TRBV9

cdr3_aa: CASSVLTNTGELFF
cdr3_nt: TGTGCCAGCAGCGTATTGACGAACACCGGGGAGCTGTTTTTT
j_call: TRBJ2-2
d_call: -
clone_size: many
v_call: TRBV9

cdr3_aa: CASSVVGRTNTGELFF
cdr3_nt: TGTGCCAGCAGCGTAGTCGGCAGGACGAACACCGGGGAGCTGTTTTTT
j_call: TRBJ2-2
d_call: -
clone_size: many
v_call: TRBV9

cdr3_aa: CASSVGPSGTYEQYF
cdr3_nt: TGTGCCAGCAGCGTAGGGCCTAGCGGGACCTACGAGCAGTACTTC
j_call: TRBJ2-7
d_call: TRBD2
clone_size: many
v_call: TRBV9

cdr3_aa: CASSVGGSGNYEQYF
cdr3_nt: TGTGCCAGCAGCGTAGGGGGTAGCGGAAACTACGAGCAGTACTTC
j_call: TRBJ2-7
d_call: -
clone_size: many
v_call: TRBV9

cdr3_aa: CASSVAGDRLDTQYF
cdr3_nt: TGTGCCAGCAGCGTAGCGGGGGACCGACTAGATACGCAGTATTTT
j_call: TRBJ2-3
d_call: -
clone_size: many
v_call: TRBV9